A selection of T cell receptor beta chains follows, all from one sample in a study of blood T cells in healthy people across ages. TCRdb analysed the 5' RACE reads with MiXCR anew, one entry per CDR3 protein. The sample consists of a few hundred thousand distinct CDR3 sequences, 25% to 30% of them appearing once. The source material was blood. These receptors came from a woman in her 70s in good health. Both conserved end residues are part of each CDR3. A D gene is named only where the DNA matches it firmly. Some rows have no size entry. The others give once, few or many, or a class for an expanded clone.

few	TRBV27	TRBJ1-5	NA	CASRPNLSNQPQHF	TGTGCCAGCAGGCCTAATTTGAGCAATCAGCCCCAGCATTTT
NA	TRBV15	TRBJ2-5	NA	CAIGGVWAGQETQYF	TGTGCCATCGGGGGCGTTTGGGCAGGGCAAGAGACCCAGTACTTC
many	TRBV18	TRBJ1-2	TRBD1	CASSPDRNYGYTF	TGTGCCAGCAGCCCGGACAGGAACTATGGCTACACCTTC
NA	TRBV12-3/TRBV12-4	TRBJ2-7	TRBD1	CASTPDRASYEQYF	TGTGCCAGCACCCCGGACAGGGCCTCCTACGAGCAGTACTTC
NA	TRBV27	TRBJ2-3	NA	CASSLYLSTDTRYF	TGTGCCAGCAGTTTATACCTTTCCACAGATACGCGGTATTTT
few	TRBV28	TRBJ2-7	NA	CASSFSPLRLAYEQYF	TGTGCCAGCAGTTTTTCTCCCTTACGACTCGCCTACGAGCAGTACTTC
NA	TRBV3-1	TRBJ2-5	NA	CVSSSPSSHLQETQYF	TGTGTCAGCAGCTCGCCATCCAGCCACCTTCAAGAGACCCAGTACTTC
NA	TRBV5-4	TRBJ1-2	NA	CASSFLSRTDRGYTF	TGTGCCAGCAGCTTCCTATCCCGGACAGACAGGGGCTACACCTTC
NA	TRBV20-1	TRBJ2-3	NA	CSAGLGTDTQYF	TGCAGTGCAGGGCTCGGGACAGATACGCAGTATTTT
NA	TRBV7-2	TRBJ2-5	NA	CASSWIGTGLPTQYF	TGTGCCAGCAGCTGGATAGGGACGGGACTCCCGACCCAGTACTTC
NA	TRBV2	TRBJ2-2	TRBD1	CASSEAQTGSVGELFF	TGTGCCAGCAGTGAAGCGCAGACAGGGTCCGTCGGGGAGCTGTTTTTT
NA	TRBV12-3/TRBV12-4	TRBJ1-6	NA	CASRIYNSPLHF	TGTGCCAGCAGGATCTATAATTCACCCCTCCACTTT
NA	TRBV15	TRBJ2-7	NA	CATSSRTASSYEQYF	TGTGCCACCAGCAGCAGGACGGCGAGCTCCTACGAGCAGTACTTC
few	TRBV28	TRBJ2-7	TRBD1	CASSQWVPQGASF	TGTGCCAGCAGTCAATGGGTCCCCCAGGGGGCGAGTTTC
few	TRBV7-2	TRBJ2-1	NA	CASTFILGGSSYNEQFF	TGTGCCAGCACCTTCATTTTAGGCGGAAGCTCCTACAATGAGCAGTTCTTC
NA	TRBV20-1	TRBJ2-1	TRBD2	CSAPTGTSGAHNEQFF	TGCAGTGCCCCAACCGGGACTAGCGGGGCTCACAATGAGCAGTTCTTC